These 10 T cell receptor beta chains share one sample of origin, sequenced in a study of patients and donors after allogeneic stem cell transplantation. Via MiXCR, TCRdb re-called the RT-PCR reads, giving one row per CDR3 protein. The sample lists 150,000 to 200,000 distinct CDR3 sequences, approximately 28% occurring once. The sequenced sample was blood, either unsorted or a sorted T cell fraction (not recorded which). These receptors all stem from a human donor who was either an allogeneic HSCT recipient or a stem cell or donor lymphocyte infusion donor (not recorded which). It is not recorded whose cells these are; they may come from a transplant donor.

Here the CDR3 reads CAISDLGQGVDTQYF. The CDR3 DNA reads TGTGCCATCAGTGATCTGGGACAGGGGGTAGATACGCAGTATTTT. The chain has TRBV10-3 and TRBJ2-3; TRBD1 aligns across 11 bases. Germline CDR1 ENHRY, CDR2 SYGVKD. The trim removed 3 bases at V and 5 bases at J, leaving 4 bases unmatched. The CDR3 runs to 15 residues.

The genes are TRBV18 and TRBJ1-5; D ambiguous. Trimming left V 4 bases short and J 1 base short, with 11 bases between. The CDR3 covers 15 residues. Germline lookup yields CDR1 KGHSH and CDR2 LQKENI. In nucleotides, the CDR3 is TGTGCCAGCTCACGCGGGGTGGTGAGCAATCAGCCCCAGCATTTT. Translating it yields CASSRGVVSNQPQHF.

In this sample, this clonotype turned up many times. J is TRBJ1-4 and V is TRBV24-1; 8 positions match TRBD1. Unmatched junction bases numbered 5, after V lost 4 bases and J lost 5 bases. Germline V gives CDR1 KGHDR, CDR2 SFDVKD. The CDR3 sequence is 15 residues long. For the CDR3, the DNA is TGTGCCACCAGTGAAGGAGGGACAGGCAATGAAAAACTGTTTTTT. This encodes CATSEGGTGNEKLFF.

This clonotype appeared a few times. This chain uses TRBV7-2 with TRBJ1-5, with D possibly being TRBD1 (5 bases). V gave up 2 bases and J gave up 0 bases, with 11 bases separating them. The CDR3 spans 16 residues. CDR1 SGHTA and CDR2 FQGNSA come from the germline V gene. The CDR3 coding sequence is TGTGCCAGCAGCTTAATGGGGCAGTATAGCAATCAGCCCCAGCATTTT. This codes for CASSLMGQYSNQPQHF.

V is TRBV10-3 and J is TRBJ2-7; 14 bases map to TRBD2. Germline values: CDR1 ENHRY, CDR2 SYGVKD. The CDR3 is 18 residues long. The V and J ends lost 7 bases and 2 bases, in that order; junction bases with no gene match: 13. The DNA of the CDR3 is TGTGCCATCACCGCCGTCCCGGGACTAGCGGGAGAAACCTACGAGCAGTACTTC. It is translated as CAITAVPGLAGETYEQYF.

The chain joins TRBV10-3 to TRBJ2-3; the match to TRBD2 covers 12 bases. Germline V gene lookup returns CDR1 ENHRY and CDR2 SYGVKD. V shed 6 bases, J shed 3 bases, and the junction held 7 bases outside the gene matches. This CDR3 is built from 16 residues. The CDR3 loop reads CAIRVSGTSGTDTQYF. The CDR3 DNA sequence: TGTGCCATCAGGGTTTCCGGGACTAGCGGGACAGATACGCAGTATTTT.

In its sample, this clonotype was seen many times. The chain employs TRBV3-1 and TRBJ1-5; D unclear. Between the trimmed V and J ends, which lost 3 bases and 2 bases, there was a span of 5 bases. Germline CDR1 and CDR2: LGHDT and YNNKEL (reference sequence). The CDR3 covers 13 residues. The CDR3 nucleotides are TGTGCCAGCAGCCAGGGAGGCAATCAGCCCCAGCATTTT. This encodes CASSQGGNQPQHF.

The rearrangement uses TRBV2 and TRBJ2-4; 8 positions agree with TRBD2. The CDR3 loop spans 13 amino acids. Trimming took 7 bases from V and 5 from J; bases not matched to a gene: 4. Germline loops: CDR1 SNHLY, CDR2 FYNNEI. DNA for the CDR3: TGTGCCAGCAAGGGCGGGAGGCAAAACATTCAGTACTTC. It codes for CASKGGRQNIQYF.

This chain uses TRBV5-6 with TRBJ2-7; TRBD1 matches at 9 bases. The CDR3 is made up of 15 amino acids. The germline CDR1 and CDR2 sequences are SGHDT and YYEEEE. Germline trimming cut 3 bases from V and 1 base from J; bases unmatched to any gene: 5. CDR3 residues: CASSSGTGSSYEQYF. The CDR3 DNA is TGTGCCAGCAGCTCCGGGACAGGGAGTTCCTACGAGCAGTACTTC.

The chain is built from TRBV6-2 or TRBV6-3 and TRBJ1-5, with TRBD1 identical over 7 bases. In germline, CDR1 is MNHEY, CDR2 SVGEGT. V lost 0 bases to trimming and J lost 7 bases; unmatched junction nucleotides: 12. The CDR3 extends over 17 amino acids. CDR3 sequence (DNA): TGTGCCAGCAGTTACTCTCTCGGGAAGGGGGCTCGACAGCCCCAGCATTTT. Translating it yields CASSYSLGKGARQPQHF.